This entry lists 25 T cell receptor beta chains sequenced from one sample in a study of PD-1 blockade in mismatch repair-deficient tumors. TCRdb's copy holds only in-frame clones and misses some; the assay was immunoSEQ multiplex PCR. This sample has roughly 120,000 clones, with 88% found just once. This material consisted of peripheral blood, taken approximately 70 weeks after starting pembrolizumab. The receptors were sampled from an adult with mismatch repair-deficient cancer.

This clone was found once. This chain links TRBV5-4 with TRBJ2-5, with D hard to call. This CDR3 region has 13 residues. With 0 bases removed from V and 5 bases from J, the gap between germline ends came to 8 bases. Germline V gene sequence: CDR1 SGHNT, CDR2 YYREEE (reference sequence). DNA of the CDR3: TGTGCCAGCAGCTTGGGGGGTTGGGAGACCCAGTACTTC. This gives the protein CASSLGGWETQYF.

The gene calls are TRBV4-1 and TRBJ2-3; the match to TRBD2 covers 7 bases. V shed 0 bases, J shed 0 bases, and the junction held 3 bases outside the gene matches. The CDR3 has 16 amino acids. CDR1 and CDR2 (germline): MGHRA, YSYEKL. The CDR3 DNA is TGCGCCAGCAGCCAAGAGCCTAGCGGCAGCACAGATACGCAGTATTTT. Encoded protein: CASSQEPSGSTDTQYF.

V is TRBV4-1 and J is TRBJ2-7; TRBD2 matches at 10 bases. Germline loops: CDR1 MGHRA, CDR2 YSYEKL. CDR3 size: 15 residues. V gave up 2 bases and J gave up 2 bases; unmatched junction bases: 3. Here the CDR3 DNA reads TGCGCCAGCAGCCAATTAGGACTAGCGGCCTACGAGCAGTACTTC. Translated, it gives CASSQLGLAAYEQYF.

This clone was detected a few times. The J gene is TRBJ1-2, the V gene TRBV9; possible D gene TRBD1, 6 bases. The CDR3 covers 14 residues. From germline, CDR1 is SGDLS and CDR2 YYNGEE. Trimming took 3 bases from V and 2 from J, leaving 11 bases between them. CDR3 nucleotide sequence: TGTGCCAGCAGCGGAGGGGGTTACAACTATGGCTACACCTTC. It is translated as CASSGGGYNYGYTF.

The J gene is TRBJ1-2, the V gene TRBV11-2; D perhaps matches TRBD1 (5 bases). CDR1 is SGHAT and CDR2 is FQNNGV in the germline V gene. V lost 5 bases, J lost 4 bases, and 14 bases lay in between. The CDR3 sequence is 14 residues long. The CDR3 DNA is TGTGCCAGCAGCATTATCAGGGAACCCTATGGCTACACCTTC. It is translated as CASSIIREPYGYTF.

The V gene is TRBV7-9, the J gene TRBJ2-7; D is undetermined. Germline-derived CDR1 and CDR2 are SEHNR and FQNEAQ (reference sequence). Trimming left V 4 bases short and J 4 bases short, with 5 bases between. CDR3 size: 11 residues. The CDR3 DNA is TGTGCCAGCAGCTCAAATTACGAGCAGTACTTC. Its translation: CASSSNYEQYF. The full variable domain, rest sourced from reference TRBV7-9 and TRBJ2-7, is DTGVSQNPRHKITKRGQNVTFRCDPISEHNRLYWYRQTLGQGPEFLTYFQNEAQLEKSRLLSDRFSAERPKGSFSTLEIQRTEQGDSAMYLCASSSNYEQYFGPGTRLTVT.

This clone was seen just once. V is TRBV7-9 and J is TRBJ1-4, with 7 bases matching TRBD1. V lost 3 bases, J lost 8 bases, and 6 bases stayed unmatched. In germline, CDR1 is SEHNR, CDR2 FQNEAQ (reference sequence). The CDR3 is made up of 14 amino acids. The chain's CDR3 is CASSFDRVGEKLFF. The CDR3 DNA follows: TGTGCCAGCAGCTTCGACAGGGTAGGGGAAAAACTGTTTTTT.

The J gene is TRBJ2-7, the V gene TRBV28; 14 nucleotides match TRBD2. Germline values: CDR1 MDHEN, CDR2 SYDVKM. The V segment lost 8 bases and the J segment 6 bases; nucleotides outside the gene matches: 12. The CDR3 spans 16 residues. The CDR3 DNA reads TGTGCCAGCCACGTTGGTGGGACTAGCGGGAGAATCGAGCAGTACTTC. Translation: CASHVGGTSGRIEQYF. The whole variable domain, filled in from reference TRBV28 and TRBJ2-7, reads DVKVTQSSRYLVKRTGEKVFLECVQDMDHENMFWYRQDPGLGLRLIYFSYDVKMKEKGDIPEGYSVSREKKERFSLILESASTNQTSMYLCASHVGGTSGRIEQYFGPGTRLTVT.

V and J are TRBV6-1 and TRBJ2-7, with D unresolved. Germline V gene sequence: CDR1 MNHNS, CDR2 SASEGT. The CDR3 runs to 14 residues. V lost 2 bases, J lost 5 bases, and 13 bases lay in between. The CDR3 loop reads CASSEIVKQNEQYF. DNA of the CDR3: TGTGCCAGCAGTGAAATTGTTAAGCAGAACGAGCAGTACTTC.

This clone was found a few times. This chain connects TRBV5-1 to TRBJ1-2, with 9 bases identical to TRBD1. CDR3 length: 14 amino acids. Germline values: CDR1 SGHRS, CDR2 YFSETQ. The junction had 8 bases not matched to a gene; V was cut back by 3 bases and J by 8 bases. CDR3 in DNA: TGCGCCAGCAGCTCCGGACAGGGGAGATTGGGCTACACCTTC. It yields the protein CASSSGQGRLGYTF.

The V and J genes are TRBV2 and TRBJ2-2; D gene ambiguous. The CDR3 spans 12 residues. CDR1 is SNHLY and CDR2 is FYNNEI in the germline V gene. Trimming cost V 3 bases and J 3 bases, with 2 bases left between them. The CDR3 DNA is TGTGCCAGCAGTGAGTACACCGGGGAGCTGTTTTTT. It specifies CASSEYTGELFF.

The genes are TRBV5-8 and TRBJ2-2, with a tentative D call TRBD1 (6 bases). CDR3 size: 13 residues. From germline, CDR1 is SGHTS and CDR2 YDEGEE. V was pared by 2 bases and J by 6 bases, with 8 bases between. CDR3 bases: TGTGCCAGCAGCTTCAGGGGTGCCGGGGAGCTGTTTTTT. Protein sequence: CASSFRGAGELFF.

The chain couples TRBV4-3 to TRBJ1-2; 8 bases map to TRBD1. Germline V gives CDR1 LGHNA, CDR2 YSLEER. The CDR3 is 14 amino acids. V shed 2 bases, J shed 6 bases, and the junction held 5 bases outside the gene matches. The CDR3 loop reads CASSQQDRANGYTF. CDR3 nucleotide sequence: TGCGCCAGCAGCCAACAGGACAGGGCCAATGGCTACACCTTC.

This chain uses TRBV4-1 with TRBJ2-7, with D unresolved. The germline V and J ends were trimmed by 2 bases and 6 bases, with 11 bases remaining between them. The CDR3 covers 13 residues. Germline V gene sequence: CDR1 MGHRA, CDR2 YSYEKL. CDR3 protein: CASSQSDWGEQYF. CDR3 nucleotides: TGCGCCAGCAGCCAATCAGACTGGGGCGAGCAGTACTTC.

This chain joins TRBV9 and TRBJ2-5; 10 nucleotides line up with TRBD2. Germline V lookup: CDR1 SGDLS, CDR2 YYNGEE. The V gene end was trimmed by 4 bases and the J gene end by 2 bases; junction bases not matched to a gene: 8. The CDR3 has 16 amino acids. The CDR3 DNA sequence: TGTGCCAGCAGCCCCCGACTAGCGGGTATTCAAGAGACCCAGTACTTC. This codes for CASSPRLAGIQETQYF.

The CDR3 region has the DNA TGCGCCAGCAGCCATTTTACAGACAATAATGAAAAACTGTTTTTT. This sequence encodes CASSHFTDNNEKLFF. The chain carries TRBV4-1 and TRBJ1-4; D is uncertain. Germline values: CDR1 MGHRA, CDR2 YSYEKL. The CDR3 spans 15 residues. With 3 bases removed from V and 4 bases from J, the gap between germline ends came to 12 bases.

The genes are TRBV19 and TRBJ2-5; 8 bases are shared with TRBD1. The CDR3 has 12 amino acids. From germline, CDR1 is LNHDA and CDR2 SQIVND (reference sequence). Losses at the gene ends were 6 bases for V and 3 bases for J; bases not matched to a gene: 0. The CDR3 sequence is CASRGQEETQYF. The CDR3, as DNA: TGTGCCAGTAGGGGACAGGAAGAGACCCAGTACTTC.

The rearrangement joins TRBV9 to TRBJ2-7, with 8 bases matching TRBD2. Germline lookup yields CDR1 SGDLS and CDR2 YYNGEE. The CDR3 spans 15 residues. Trimming cost V 0 bases and J 3 bases; bases outside gene matches: 5. The CDR3 spells CASSVADSGSYEQYF. CDR3 DNA: TGTGCCAGCAGCGTAGCTGACAGCGGGAGCTACGAGCAGTACTTC.

The chain links TRBV7-2 to TRBJ2-1; D gene ambiguous. The CDR3 is 15 residues long. Germline V gives CDR1 SGHTA, CDR2 FQGNSA. V lost 5 bases and J 0 bases, leaving 11 bases between the germline ends. CDR3 loop: CASSRDLSSYNEQFF. The CDR3 nucleotides read TGTGCCAGCAGCCGAGACTTAAGCTCCTACAATGAGCAGTTCTTC.

The chain carries TRBV10-3 and TRBJ2-3, with D unclear. In germline, CDR1 is ENHRY, CDR2 SYGVKD. CDR3 length: 14 residues. The V end lost 7 bases, the J end lost 0 bases, and 11 bases lay between the germline ends. CDR3 in amino acids: CAITVAPSTDTQYF. CDR3 in DNA: TGTGCCATCACTGTAGCTCCAAGCACAGATACGCAGTATTTT.

The chain combines TRBV28 with TRBJ2-7; 8 nucleotides align to TRBD1. CDR1 and CDR2 (germline): MDHEN, SYDVKM. The junction had 11 bases not matched to a gene; V was cut back by 6 bases and J by 7 bases. The length of the CDR3 is 14 residues. CDR3 coding DNA: TGTGCCAGCAGAAACTTACAGGGGGTGAGGGAGCAGTACTTC. This sequence encodes CASRNLQGVREQYF.

About this clone itself: Mismatch with germline at one junction end may stem from a read error. Other DNA sequences in this specimen translate into the identical CDR3. J is TRBJ2-1 and V is TRBV27; D possibly uses TRBD1 or TRBD2 (7 bases each). The CDR3 runs 14 residues. Germline CDR1 MNHEY, CDR2 SMNVEV (reference sequence). The CDR3 loop reads CASSFPGGGDEQFF. CDR3 in DNA: TGTGCCAGCAGTTTCCCAGGGGGGGGCGATGAACAGTTCTTC.

The rearrangement links TRBV13 to TRBJ2-5; perhaps TRBD2 as D (5 bases). V lost 1 base to trimming and J lost 2 bases, with 11 bases between them. The CDR3 sequence is 15 residues long. Germline assignment: CDR1 PRHDT and CDR2 FYEKMQ (reference sequence). CDR3 DNA: TGTGCCAGCAGCTTAGCCCCTTGGAGGCAAGAGACCCAGTACTTC. Encoded protein: CASSLAPWRQETQYF.

This rearrangement joins TRBV6-5 to TRBJ2-1; 9 bases are a match to TRBD2. The V segment lost 6 bases and the J segment 9 bases; nucleotides outside the gene matches: 9. Germline CDR1 is MNHEY and CDR2 is SVGAGI. The CDR3 length is 14 residues. The DNA for the CDR3 is TGTGCCAGCAGGGTCGGGGCGGGAGGGCCTGAGCAGTTCTTC. The encoded protein is CASRVGAGGPEQFF.

The chain has TRBV25-1 and TRBJ2-1, with D possibly TRBD2 on 7 matching bases. This CDR3 is built from 16 residues. Trimming pared 3 bases from V and 6 bases from J, leaving 18 bases between. Germline CDR1 reads MGHDK; CDR2 reads SYGVNS. CDR3 in DNA: TGTGCCAGCAGTGACCAAGCGGGAAGGGACACCAATGAGCAGTTCTTC. Amino acids: CASSDQAGRDTNEQFF. Variable domain in full (rest from reference TRBV25-1 and TRBJ2-1): EADIYQTPRYLVIGTGKKITLECSQTMGHDKMYWYQQDPGMELHLIHYSYGVNSTEKGDLSSESTVSRIRTEHFPLTLESARPSHTSQYLCASSDQAGRDTNEQFFGPGTRLTVL.